One sample yielded the 4 T cell receptor beta chains listed below, sequenced in a study of post-analysis software for immune sequencing data (dated by TCRdb to the mid-2010s). No antigen is known for these receptors. Library generation was performed with PCR. Data came from an Illumina HiSeq 2500. Unique molecular identifiers were incorporated into TCR beta cDNA libraries to reduce PCR and sequencing biases. TCRdb redid the processing of the public reads, applying fastp at Q25 and MiXCR, and retained in-frame beta chains. Records with the same CDR3 protein are collapsed into one entry carrying the most frequent genes and DNA. The sample table contains 600,000 to 750,000 distinct CDR3 sequences; only one count was recorded for around 60% of them. Around 11% of the sample is taken by the ten largest. The full study reports these points: Significantly higher frequencies in patients than in controls were found for roughly 5 TRBV segments, including TRBV5-6, TRBV5-1 and TRBV20-1.

The specimen sequenced was blood. Receptors originate from a girl between 2 and 10 years old with multiple sclerosis.

The chain is built from TRBV3-1 and TRBJ2-1, with D perhaps TRBD2 (5 bases). The length of the CDR3 is 14 residues. Trimming shortened V by 4 bases and J by 8 bases, and 15 bases separated the two germline ends. CDR1 and CDR2 (germline): LGHDT, YNNKEL (reference sequence). CDR3 nucleotide sequence: TGTGCCAGCAGCCCTCGTAGGGAGAGCGATGAGCAGTTCTTC. Translated, it gives CASSPRRESDEQFF.

This clonotype appeared a single time. Its ends do not fully match the called genes, so a read error is possible. The V gene is TRBV6-6, the J gene TRBJ2-3, with D possibly matching TRBD1 (5 bases). The CDR3 runs 16 residues. CDR1 is MNHNY, CDR2 SVGAGI, per germline (reference sequence). The CDR3 DNA follows: TGTGCCAGCAGTTACTCGTGGTTTGATAGCACAGGTACGCAGTATTTT. Translated, it gives CASSYSWFDSTGTQYF.

The J gene is TRBJ2-1, the V gene TRBV9; no clear D. Trimming took off 0 bases at V and 3 bases at J, with 16 bases between the two ends. The CDR3 has 17 residues. CDR1 is SGDLS and CDR2 is YYNGEE in the germline V gene. CDR3 sequence: CASSVARRHGDYNEQFF. CDR3 DNA sequence: TGTGCCAGCAGCGTAGCTAGGAGACATGGGGACTACAATGAGCAGTTCTTC.

Of note for this clonotype: The junction differs from germline at one of its ends, possibly a read error. CDR3 coding DNA: TGTGCCGGCAGGCCGGGTTATAGCTCCTACGAGCAGTACTTC. Residues: CAGRPGYSSYEQYF. The V call is TRBV12-3 or TRBV12-4, the J call TRBJ2-7, with D unresolved. The CDR3 has 14 residues.